This T cell receptor (beta chain) was identified in a study of identifying expanded T cells in peripheral blood. The study's findings and limits: Clone count variance between roughly 2-week samples rose with total template count. Differentially abundant clones: roughly 1.2 between replicates, 15 to 17 at about 13 days, over 18 at four.

TCRdb's table, derived via immunoSEQ multiplex PCR, lists solely in-frame clones and lacks some. The table shows roughly 100,000 clones, with about 91% occurring only once. V was clipped by 0 bases and J by 3 bases, with 6 bases between them. CDR1 and CDR2 from the germline V gene are SGDLS and YYNGEE. This CDR3 has 13 amino acids. As concerns this clone: Its antigen remains unknown. Different DNA sequences within this sample yield the same CDR3.

During the collection period, no donor immune events like infections were recorded. This sequence joins TRBV9 and TRBJ2-5, with D uncertain. The sample comprised blood. This sequence originates from a person aged 18-70 years in good health. The CDR3: CASSVGTEETQYF. The CDR3 DNA sequence: TGTGCCAGCAGCGTAGGGACGGAAGAGACCCAGTACTTC. Full variable domain (outside the CDR3, taken from reference TRBV9 and TRBJ2-5): DSGVTQTPKHLITATGQRVTLRCSPRSGDLSVYWYQQSLDQGLQFLIQYYNGEERAKGNILERFSAQQFPDLHSELNLSSLELGDSALYFCASSVGTEETQYFGPGTRLLVL.